The T cell receptor (beta chain) described here comes from a study of T-cell memory formation after mild COVID-19. Study information: TCR clusters showed largely donor specificity. General study results and limits: Confirmation of SARS-CoV-2 specificity was lacking for second-wave clones peaking day 37.

This clonotype was counted only a few times. Its antigen is unknown. V was shortened by 0 bases and J by 3 bases, with 9 bases between the two germline ends. Per germline, CDR1 SGHKS and CDR2 YYEKEE (reference sequence). The CDR3 consists of 14 residues. TCRdb re-called the 5' RACE reads with MiXCR, one entry per CDR3 protein. The sample lists about 560,000 distinct CDR3 sequences, roughly 18% occurring once. The chain employs TRBV5-5 and TRBJ2-5; D possibly uses TRBD1 or TRBD2 (5 bases each). Sequenced material: PBMCs or a T cell subset sorted from them (not recorded which). The TCR originated in an adult woman who had mild COVID-19 (a few samples of this study predate the infection). Cell type and time point are not known. The CDR3 protein is CASSLAVGEETQYF. CDR3 in DNA: TGTGCCAGCAGCTTGGCCGTGGGGGAAGAGACCCAGTACTTC.